This T cell receptor beta chain appears in the sequencing data of a study of T-cell memory formation after mild COVID-19. Study-level findings and limits: In pre-infection memory, a portion of responding clones appeared, which suggested that cross-reactive memory joined.

A note on this clonotype: Its target is not known.

TCRdb ran MiXCR on the 5' RACE reads and lists one entry per CDR3 protein. Of some 150,000 distinct CDR3 sequences listed, 15% to 20% are singletons. The V gene end was trimmed by 3 bases and the J gene end by 2 bases; junction bases not matched to a gene: 8. This CDR3 spans 16 amino acids. Looked up from germline, CDR1 is KGHSH and CDR2 is LQKENI. J is TRBJ2-5 and V is TRBV18, with 8 bases matching TRBD2. This sequence was found in an adult woman who had mild COVID-19 (a few samples of this study predate the infection). Cell type and time point are not known. Sample: PBMCs or a T cell subset sorted from them (not recorded which). As DNA, the CDR3 is TGTGCCAGCTCACCCGACCGACTAGCGACTCAAGAGACCCAGTACTTC. Translation: CASSPDRLATQETQYF.